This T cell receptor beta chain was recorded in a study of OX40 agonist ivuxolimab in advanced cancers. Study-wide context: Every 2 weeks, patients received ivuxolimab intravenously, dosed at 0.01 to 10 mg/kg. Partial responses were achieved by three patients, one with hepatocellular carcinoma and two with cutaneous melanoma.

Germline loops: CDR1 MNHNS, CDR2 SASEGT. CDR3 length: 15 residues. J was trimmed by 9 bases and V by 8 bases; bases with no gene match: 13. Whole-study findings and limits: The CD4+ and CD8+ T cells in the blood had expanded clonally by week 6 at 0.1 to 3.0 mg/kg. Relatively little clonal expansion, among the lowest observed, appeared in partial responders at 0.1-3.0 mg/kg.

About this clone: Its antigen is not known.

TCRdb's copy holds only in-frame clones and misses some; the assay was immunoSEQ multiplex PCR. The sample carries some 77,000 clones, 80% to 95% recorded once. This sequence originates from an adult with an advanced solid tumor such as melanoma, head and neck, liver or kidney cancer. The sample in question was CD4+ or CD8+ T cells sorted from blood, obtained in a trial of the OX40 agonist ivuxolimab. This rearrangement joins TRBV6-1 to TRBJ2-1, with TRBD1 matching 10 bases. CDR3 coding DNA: TGTGCCAGCGAGACAGGGGGCGCGGGGGAATCTGAGCAGTTCTTC. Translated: CASETGGAGESEQFF.